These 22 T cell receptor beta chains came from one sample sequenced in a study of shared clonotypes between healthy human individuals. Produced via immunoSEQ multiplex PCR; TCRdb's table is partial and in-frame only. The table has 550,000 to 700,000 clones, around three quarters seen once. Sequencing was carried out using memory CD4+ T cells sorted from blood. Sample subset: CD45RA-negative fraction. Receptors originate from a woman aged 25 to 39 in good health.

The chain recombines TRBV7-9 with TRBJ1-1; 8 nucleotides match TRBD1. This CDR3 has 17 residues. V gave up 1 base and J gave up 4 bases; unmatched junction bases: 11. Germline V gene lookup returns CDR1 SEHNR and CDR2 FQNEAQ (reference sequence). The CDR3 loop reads CASSLGQGTYHLTEAFF. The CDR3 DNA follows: TGTGCCAGCAGCTTAGGACAGGGGACCTACCACCTCACTGAAGCTTTCTTT.

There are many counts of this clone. The CDR3 here is CASSLQGRSKETQYF. Written as DNA, the CDR3 is TGTGCCAGCAGTTTACAAGGAAGGTCCAAAGAGACCCAGTACTTC. This chain uses TRBV28 with TRBJ2-5, with unresolved D. Germline CDR1 reads MDHEN; CDR2 reads SYDVKM. The CDR3 extends over 15 amino acids. Trimming pared 2 bases from V and 3 bases from J, leaving 13 bases between.

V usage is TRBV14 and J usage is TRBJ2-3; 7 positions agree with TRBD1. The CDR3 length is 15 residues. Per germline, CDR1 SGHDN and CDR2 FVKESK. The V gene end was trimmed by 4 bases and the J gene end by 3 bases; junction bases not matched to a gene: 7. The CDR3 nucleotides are TGTGCCAGCAGCCTCCGACAGGGTCAGACAGATACGCAGTATTTT. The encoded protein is CASSLRQGQTDTQYF.

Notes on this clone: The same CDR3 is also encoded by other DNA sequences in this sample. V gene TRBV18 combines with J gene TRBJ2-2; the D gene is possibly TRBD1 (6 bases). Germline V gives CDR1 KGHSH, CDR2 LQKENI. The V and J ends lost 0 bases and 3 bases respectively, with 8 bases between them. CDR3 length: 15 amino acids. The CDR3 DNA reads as TGTGCCAGCTCACCACCAGGGGGAGACACCGGGGAGCTGTTTTTT. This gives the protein CASSPPGGDTGELFF. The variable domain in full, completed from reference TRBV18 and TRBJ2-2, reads NAGVMQNPRHLVRRRGQEARLRCSPMKGHSHVYWYRQLPEEGLKFMVYLQKENIIDESGMPKERFSAEFPKEGPSILRIQQVVRGDSAAYFCASSPPGGDTGELFFGEGSRLTVL.

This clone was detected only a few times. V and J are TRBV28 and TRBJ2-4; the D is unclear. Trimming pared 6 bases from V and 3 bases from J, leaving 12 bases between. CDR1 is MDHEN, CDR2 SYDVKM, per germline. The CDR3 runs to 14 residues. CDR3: CASSLPVRKNIQYF. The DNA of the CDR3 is TGTGCCAGCAGCCTCCCCGTCCGCAAAAACATTCAGTACTTC.

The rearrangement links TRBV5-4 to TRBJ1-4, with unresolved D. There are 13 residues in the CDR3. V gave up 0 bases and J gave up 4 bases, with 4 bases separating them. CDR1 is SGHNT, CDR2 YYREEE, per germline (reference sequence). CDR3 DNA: TGTGCCAGCAGCTTGGACCTTAATGAAAAACTGTTTTTT. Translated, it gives CASSLDLNEKLFF.

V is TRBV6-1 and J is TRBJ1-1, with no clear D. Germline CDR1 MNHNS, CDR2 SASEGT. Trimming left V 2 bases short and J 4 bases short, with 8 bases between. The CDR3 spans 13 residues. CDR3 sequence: CASSERLFTEAFF. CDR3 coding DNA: TGTGCCAGCAGTGAAAGATTGTTCACTGAAGCTTTCTTT.

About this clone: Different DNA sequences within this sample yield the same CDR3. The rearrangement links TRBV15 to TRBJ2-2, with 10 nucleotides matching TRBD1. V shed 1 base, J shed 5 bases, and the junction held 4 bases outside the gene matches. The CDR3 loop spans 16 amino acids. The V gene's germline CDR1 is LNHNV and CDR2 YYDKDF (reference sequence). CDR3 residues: CATSRVGTGVTGELFF. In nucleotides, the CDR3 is TGTGCCACCAGCAGAGTCGGGACAGGGGTAACCGGGGAGCTGTTTTTT.

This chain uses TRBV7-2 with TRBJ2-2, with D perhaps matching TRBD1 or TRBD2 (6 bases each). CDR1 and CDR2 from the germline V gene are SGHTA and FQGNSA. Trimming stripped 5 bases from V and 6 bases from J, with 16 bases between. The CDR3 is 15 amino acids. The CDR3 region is CASSKTSGGPGELFF. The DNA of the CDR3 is TGTGCCAGCAGCAAAACGTCTGGGGGGCCCGGGGAGCTGTTTTTT.

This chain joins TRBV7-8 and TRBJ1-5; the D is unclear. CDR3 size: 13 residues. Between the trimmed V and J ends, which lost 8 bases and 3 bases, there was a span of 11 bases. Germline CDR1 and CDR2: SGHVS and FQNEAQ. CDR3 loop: CASSIEYNQPQHF. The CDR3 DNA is TGTGCCAGCTCCATAGAATACAATCAGCCCCAGCATTTT.

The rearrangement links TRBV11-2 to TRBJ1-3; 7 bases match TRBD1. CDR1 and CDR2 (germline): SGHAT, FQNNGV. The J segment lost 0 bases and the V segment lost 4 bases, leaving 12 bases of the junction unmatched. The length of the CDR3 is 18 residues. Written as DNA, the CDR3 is TGTGCCAGCAGCTGGGGACAGCTGACGGGCGCCTCTGGAAACACCATATATTTT. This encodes CASSWGQLTGASGNTIYF.

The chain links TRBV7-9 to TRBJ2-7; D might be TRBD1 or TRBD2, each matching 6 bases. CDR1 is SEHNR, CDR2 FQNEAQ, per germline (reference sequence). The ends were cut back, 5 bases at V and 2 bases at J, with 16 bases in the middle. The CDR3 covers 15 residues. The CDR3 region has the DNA TGTGCCAGCAGCGCCGGGGGACAAGAAACCTACGAGCAGTACTTC. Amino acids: CASSAGGQETYEQYF.

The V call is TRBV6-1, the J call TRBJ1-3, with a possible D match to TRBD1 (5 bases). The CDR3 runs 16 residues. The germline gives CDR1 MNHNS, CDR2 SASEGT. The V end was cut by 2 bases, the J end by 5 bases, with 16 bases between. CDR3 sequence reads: CASSEFPTGVRNTIYF. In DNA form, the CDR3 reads TGTGCCAGCAGTGAATTCCCGACGGGGGTTAGAAACACCATATATTTT.

This chain's CDR3 is CASSITTSGSETQYF. In nucleotides, the CDR3 is TGTGCCAGCAGTATCACGACTAGCGGGAGCGAGACCCAGTACTTC. The chain links TRBV28 to TRBJ2-5, with 12 bases that match TRBD2. The V and J ends lost 5 bases and 5 bases, in that order; junction bases with no gene match: 6. The CDR3 sequence is 15 residues long. Per the germline V gene, CDR1 is MDHEN and CDR2 is SYDVKM.

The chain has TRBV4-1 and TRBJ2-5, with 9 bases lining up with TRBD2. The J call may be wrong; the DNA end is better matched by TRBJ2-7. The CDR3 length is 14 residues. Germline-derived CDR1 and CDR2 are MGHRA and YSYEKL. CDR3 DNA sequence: TGCGCCAGCAGCCAAAAGCGGGGGGCCTACGAGCAGTACTTC. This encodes CASSQKRGAYEQYF.

CDR3 DNA sequence: TGTGCCACCAGCAGAAACAGGGGGGACAATGAGCAGTTCTTC. Residues: CATSRNRGDNEQFF. The chain uses TRBV15 and TRBJ2-1, with TRBD1 matching over 8 bases. Germline values: CDR1 LNHNV, CDR2 YYDKDF (reference sequence). This CDR3 spans 14 amino acids. With V trimmed by 2 bases and J by 5 bases, 2 bases remained unmatched. The full variable domain, in which reference TRBV15 and TRBJ2-1 provide the parts outside the CDR3, is DAMVIQNPRYQVTQFGKPVTLSCSQTLNHNVMYWYQQKSSQAPKLLFHYYDKDFNNEADTPDNFQSRRPNTSFCFLDIRSPGLGDTAMYLCATSRNRGDNEQFFGPGTRLTVL.

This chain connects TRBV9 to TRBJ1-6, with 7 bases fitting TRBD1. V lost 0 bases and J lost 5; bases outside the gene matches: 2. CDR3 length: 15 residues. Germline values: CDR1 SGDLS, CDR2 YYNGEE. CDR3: CASSVGDRDNSPLHF. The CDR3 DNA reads TGTGCCAGCAGCGTAGGGGACAGAGATAATTCACCCCTCCACTTT.

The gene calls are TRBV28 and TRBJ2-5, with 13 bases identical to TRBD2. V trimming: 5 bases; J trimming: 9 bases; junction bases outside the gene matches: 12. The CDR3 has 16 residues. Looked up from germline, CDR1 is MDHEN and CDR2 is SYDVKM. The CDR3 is CASSLARTSGRFSQYF. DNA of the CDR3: TGTGCCAGCAGTCTGGCCCGGACTAGCGGGAGATTTTCCCAGTACTTC.

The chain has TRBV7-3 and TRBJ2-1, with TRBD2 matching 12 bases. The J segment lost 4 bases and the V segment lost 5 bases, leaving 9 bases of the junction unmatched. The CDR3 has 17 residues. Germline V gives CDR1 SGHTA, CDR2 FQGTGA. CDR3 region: CASSAASGRAGYNEQFF. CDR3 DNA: TGTGCCAGCAGCGCCGCTAGCGGGAGGGCCGGGTACAATGAGCAGTTCTTC. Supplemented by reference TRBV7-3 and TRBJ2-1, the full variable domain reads GAGVSQTPSNKVTEKGKYVELRCDPISGHTALYWYRQSLGQGPEFLIYFQGTGAADDSGLPNDRFFAVRPEGSVSTLKIQRTERGDSAVYLCASSAASGRAGYNEQFFGPGTRLTVL.

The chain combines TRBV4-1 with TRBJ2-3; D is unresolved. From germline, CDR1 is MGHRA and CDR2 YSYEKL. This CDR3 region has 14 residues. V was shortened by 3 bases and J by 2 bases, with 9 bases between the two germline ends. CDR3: CASSQFTATDTQYF. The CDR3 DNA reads TGCGCCAGCAGCCAGTTCACTGCCACAGATACGCAGTATTTT.

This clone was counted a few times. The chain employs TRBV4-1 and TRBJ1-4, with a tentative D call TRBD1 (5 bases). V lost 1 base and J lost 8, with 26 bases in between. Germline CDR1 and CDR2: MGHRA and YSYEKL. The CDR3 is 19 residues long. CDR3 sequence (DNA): TGCGCCAGCAGCCAAGCCGGATCTGGGGCAGGGAAAATTGGGGAAAAACTGTTTTTT. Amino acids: CASSQAGSGAGKIGEKLFF.

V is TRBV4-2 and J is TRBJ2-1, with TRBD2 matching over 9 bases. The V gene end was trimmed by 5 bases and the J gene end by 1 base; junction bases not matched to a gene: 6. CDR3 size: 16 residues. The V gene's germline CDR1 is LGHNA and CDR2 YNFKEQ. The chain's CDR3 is CASSSGLAQSYNEQFF. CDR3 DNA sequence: TGTGCCAGCAGCTCGGGACTAGCCCAATCCTACAATGAGCAGTTCTTC.